These 9 T cell receptor beta chains originate from one sample sequenced in a study of cytomegalovirus exposure and HLA in healthy donors. Sequencing was performed with immunoSEQ multiplex PCR; in TCRdb, only in-frame clones are kept and a portion is missing. This sample has 150,000 to 200,000 clones, with 75% to 90% found just once. Input material: PBMCs. The receptors come from a young woman in good health and CMV-seronegative.

The chain joins TRBV18 to TRBJ1-1; the D is unclear. Trimming stripped 3 bases from V and 3 bases from J, with 14 bases between. This CDR3 is 15 amino acids long. CDR1 KGHSH and CDR2 LQKENI come from the germline V gene. CDR3 sequence: CASSPPSGRDTEAFF. CDR3 DNA sequence: TGTGCCAGCTCACCGCCGTCGGGGAGGGACACTGAAGCTTTCTTT.

The chain carries TRBV27 and TRBJ1-5, with D possibly TRBD1 on 6 matching bases. V lost 6 bases, J lost 7 bases, and 13 bases lay in between. CDR1 and CDR2 from the germline V gene are MNHEY and SMNVEV (reference sequence). The CDR3 is 13 amino acids. Here the CDR3 reads CASRTGSGQPQHF. In DNA form, the CDR3 reads TGTGCCAGCAGGACAGGTTCGGGCCAGCCCCAGCATTTT.

This clone has a single count. CDR3 nucleotides: TGTGCTAGTGGTTTCGACGAGGCACTCTATGGCTACACCTTC. Amino acid sequence: CASGFDEALYGYTF. The gene calls are TRBV12-5 and TRBJ1-2, with D uncertain. Per the germline V gene, CDR1 is LGHNT and CDR2 is FRNRAP. Trimming removed 3 bases from V and 4 bases from J, with 12 bases in between. The CDR3 covers 14 residues.

The sample holds one count of this clone. The rearrangement uses TRBV19 and TRBJ2-1; 9 nucleotides agree with TRBD1. Germline V gene lookup returns CDR1 LNHDA and CDR2 SQIVND (reference sequence). With 5 bases clipped from V and 2 bases from J, the junction kept 7 bases outside the gene matches. The CDR3 is 16 amino acids. This CDR3 reads CASSPWDRATYNEQFF. In DNA form, the CDR3 reads TGTGCCAGTAGTCCTTGGGACAGGGCAACCTACAATGAGCAGTTCTTC. Variable domain in full (rest from reference TRBV19 and TRBJ2-1): DGGITQSPKYLFRKEGQNVTLSCEQNLNHDAMYWYRQDPGQGLRLIYYSQIVNDFQKGDIAEGYSVSREKKESFPLTVTSAQKNPTAFYLCASSPWDRATYNEQFFGPGTRLTVL.

This clone was picked up a small number of times. The rearrangement joins TRBV25-1 to TRBJ1-3; D might be TRBD1 (5 bases). This CDR3 has 14 residues. Per the germline V gene, CDR1 is MGHDK and CDR2 is SYGVNS. Trimming took off 6 bases at V and 0 bases at J, with 9 bases between the two ends. In DNA, the CDR3 is TGTGCCAGCAGCCCAGACAGCTCTGGAAACACCATATATTTT. Protein product: CASSPDSSGNTIYF. Drawing the rest from reference TRBV25-1 and TRBJ1-3, the complete variable domain is EADIYQTPRYLVIGTGKKITLECSQTMGHDKMYWYQQDPGMELHLIHYSYGVNSTEKGDLSSESTVSRIRTEHFPLTLESARPSHTSQYLCASSPDSSGNTIYFGEGSWLTVV.

The chain is built from TRBV20-1 and TRBJ1-2; no firm D call. This CDR3 is 9 amino acids long. Trimming removed 4 bases from V and 7 bases from J, with 4 bases in between. Germline lookup yields CDR1 DFQATT and CDR2 SNEGSKA (reference sequence). In DNA, the CDR3 is TGCAGTGCTATAGTTGGCTACACCTTC. Its protein is CSAIVGYTF.

The chain has TRBV7-2 and TRBJ1-5, with TRBD1 identical over 7 bases. Germline-derived CDR1 and CDR2 are SGHTA and FQGNSA. V lost 5 bases to trimming and J lost 3 bases; unmatched junction nucleotides: 7. This CDR3 spans 15 amino acids. CDR3 nucleotide sequence: TGTGCCAGCAGCCCTGTAGGACAGGTCAATCAGCCCCAGCATTTT. Its protein product is CASSPVGQVNQPQHF.

This sequence joins TRBV7-6 and TRBJ2-2; 7 bases are shared with TRBD2. Germline-derived CDR1 and CDR2 are SGHVS and FNYEAQ. Germline trimming cut 2 bases from V and 7 bases from J; bases unmatched to any gene: 13. This CDR3 contains 17 residues. The CDR3, as DNA: TGTGCCAGCAGCTTAAGGCGGGAGTCCCCGCGGAGCGGGGAGCTGTTTTTT. This gives the protein CASSLRRESPRSGELFF.

The chain joins TRBV9 to TRBJ1-1; perhaps TRBD1 as D (6 bases). The CDR3 has 17 amino acids. CDR1 and CDR2 (germline): SGDLS, YYNGEE. Trimming pared 4 bases from V and 3 bases from J, leaving 22 bases between. The CDR3 spells CASSPRDWTDRDTEAFF. CDR3 sequence (DNA): TGTGCCAGCAGCCCTCGTGACTGGACAGACCGCGACACTGAAGCTTTCTTT.